The clone carrying this T cell receptor (beta chain) was found many times. The antigen is not known. Using RNA template, CDR3s of TCR alpha and beta were amplified with iRepertoire arm-PCR. Tissue mRNA or PBMC total RNA, roughly 100-400 ng, went into one-step reverse transcription and amplification. TCRdb analysed the multiplex PCR reads with MiXCR anew, one entry per CDR3 protein. This table has about 94,000 distinct CDR3 sequences, less than 30% appearing once. This sample stems from a study of glioma-infiltrating T cells. Germline CDR1 and CDR2: KGHSH and LQKENI. The CDR3 spans 12 residues. V was clipped by 2 bases and J by 5 bases, with 7 bases between them. Study conclusions and caveats: Only very few CDR3 sequences appeared in both tissue and blood. Above-expected tissue-blood divergence occurred in all gliomas, most in low-grade ones.

This clonotype was sampled from a human donor with low-grade glioma or glioblastoma, undergoing nonglioma brain surgery, or in good health (not recorded which). Sequencing used glioma tissue, nonneoplastic brain tissue, or PBMCs (not recorded which). The chain has TRBV18 and TRBJ2-7; a weak D match, TRBD2 (5 bases). CDR3 bases: TGTGCCAGCTCACCATATAGCGACGAGCAGTACTTC. Translation gives CASSPYSDEQYF.